These 31 T cell receptor beta chains share one sample of origin, sequenced in a study of blood T cell repertoires in COVID-19. Repertoires were generated with immunoSEQ multiplex PCR, while TCRdb's copy carries only in-frame clones and drops some. The table lists roughly 180,000 clones, around 89% of them singletons. The sample consisted of peripheral blood. These receptors all stem from a woman aged 25-40 years with acute or convalescent COVID-19.

This chain uses TRBV7-8 with TRBJ1-3; D unresolved. Germline values: CDR1 SGHVS, CDR2 FQNEAQ. The CDR3 totals 15 residues. With 2 bases removed from V and 0 bases from J, the gap between germline ends came to 8 bases. The CDR3 loop reads CASSLFVSSGNTIYF. CDR3 in DNA: TGTGCCAGCAGCTTATTTGTGAGCTCTGGAAACACCATATATTTT.

The chain carries TRBV18 and TRBJ2-2; 7 nucleotides align to TRBD1. V lost 6 bases and J lost 4; bases outside the gene matches: 2. Germline V gives CDR1 KGHSH, CDR2 LQKENI. The CDR3 is 13 amino acids. CDR3 sequence (DNA): TGTGCCAGCTCGGGACAGAGCACCGGGGAGCTGTTTTTT. Protein product: CASSGQSTGELFF.

This chain uses TRBV5-1 with TRBJ2-7; a possible D gene is TRBD2 (5 bases). Germline CDR1 is SGHRS and CDR2 is YFSETQ. This CDR3 is built from 14 residues. V was cut by 4 bases and J by 0 bases, with 11 bases left in between. The CDR3 here is CASSPTRDSYEQYF. DNA for the CDR3: TGCGCCAGCAGCCCCACCCGGGACTCCTACGAGCAGTACTTC. The variable domain in full, completed from reference TRBV5-1 and TRBJ2-7, reads KAGVTQTPRYLIKTRGQQVTLSCSPISGHRSVSWYQQTPGQGLQFLFEYFSETQRNKGNFPGRFSGRQFSNSRSEMNVSTLELGDSALYLCASSPTRDSYEQYFGPGTRLTVT.

This sequence joins TRBV20-1 and TRBJ1-1; D unclear. CDR3 size: 10 residues. V lost 2 bases to trimming and J lost 10 bases, with 8 bases between them. CDR1 is DFQATT, CDR2 SNEGSKA, per germline (reference sequence). CDR3 sequence: CSARQYIAFF. CDR3 sequence (DNA): TGCAGTGCTAGACAGTATATAGCTTTCTTT.

V and J are TRBV28 and TRBJ1-1; D not resolved. Germline V gene lookup returns CDR1 MDHEN and CDR2 SYDVKM. The V end was cut by 3 bases, the J end by 10 bases, with 18 bases between. This CDR3 is built from 14 residues. The CDR3: CASSLSAAVRGAFF. CDR3 sequence (DNA): TGTGCCAGCAGTTTGTCCGCCGCAGTCCGGGGAGCTTTCTTT.

The rearrangement joins TRBV28 to TRBJ2-7; 7 nucleotides align to TRBD1. This CDR3 contains 13 residues. V trimming: 7 bases; J trimming: 3 bases; junction bases outside the gene matches: 6. Germline V gene data show CDR1 as MDHEN and CDR2 as SYDVKM. CDR3 residues: CASTPGQIYEQYF. The CDR3, as DNA: TGTGCCAGCACTCCGGGACAGATCTACGAGCAGTACTTC.

V usage is TRBV7-2 and J usage is TRBJ1-2; possible D gene TRBD1, 6 bases. The CDR3 is 13 residues long. Germline assignment: CDR1 SGHTA and CDR2 FQGNSA. V lost 4 bases and J lost 7, with 13 bases in between. The CDR3 protein is CASSSDRRSGYTF. The CDR3 coding sequence is TGTGCCAGCAGCTCTGACAGGAGGAGTGGCTACACCTTC.

This clone was observed once. V is TRBV7-9 and J is TRBJ2-7; D uncertain. Trimming shortened V by 7 bases and J by 7 bases, and 8 bases separated the two germline ends. The germline V gene encodes CDR1 SEHNR and CDR2 FQNEAQ (reference sequence). The CDR3 loop spans 10 amino acids. CDR3 loop: CASTLREQYF. The DNA of the CDR3 is TGTGCCAGCACTCTGAGAGAGCAGTACTTC.

The V call is TRBV4-2, the J call TRBJ1-2; unclear D gene. From germline, CDR1 is LGHNA and CDR2 YNFKEQ. Trimming cost V 0 bases and J 0 bases, with 5 bases left between them. This CDR3 has 14 residues. The CDR3 bases are TGTGCCAGCAGCCAAGAATTCACTAACTATGGCTACACCTTC. It specifies CASSQEFTNYGYTF.

This clone appeared a single time. The J gene is TRBJ2-5, the V gene TRBV3-1 (or the pseudogene TRBV3-2); 13 nucleotides match TRBD2. The V segment lost 3 bases and the J segment 9 bases; nucleotides outside the gene matches: 16. Per germline, CDR1 LGHDT and CDR2 YNNKEL (reference sequence). This CDR3 has 18 amino acids. In DNA form, the CDR3 reads TGTGCCAGCAGCCAGAGGGACGGACTAGCGGGAGTCAGCGTGGCCCAGTACTTC. This encodes CASSQRDGLAGVSVAQYF.

The V and J genes are TRBV2 and TRBJ2-7; D gene ambiguous. Germline V gene sequence: CDR1 SNHLY, CDR2 FYNNEI. This CDR3 comprises 10 residues. V dropped 8 bases and J dropped 4 bases, with 6 bases sitting between them. The DNA of the CDR3 is TGTGCCAGCTTTCGGTACGAGCAGTACTTC. It codes for CASFRYEQYF.

The V and J genes are TRBV11-2 and TRBJ1-3, with D possibly matching TRBD1 (6 bases). Trimming shortened V by 0 bases and J by 4 bases, and 13 bases separated the two germline ends. The CDR3 spans 16 residues. Per the germline V gene, CDR1 is SGHAT and CDR2 is FQNNGV. This chain's CDR3 is CASSLEGQFDGNTIYF. As DNA, the CDR3 is TGTGCCAGCAGCTTAGAAGGACAGTTTGACGGAAACACCATATATTTT.

The rearrangement links TRBV3-1 (or the pseudogene TRBV3-2) to TRBJ1-6; D is possibly TRBD1 (5 bases). Germline loops: CDR1 LGHDT, CDR2 YNNKEL (reference sequence). Trimming took 0 bases from V and 7 from J, leaving 22 bases between them. The CDR3 is 19 residues long. CDR3 coding DNA: TGTGCCAGCAGCCAAGATAGCGGTAGGACAAGCTTGGCCAATTCACCCCTCCACTTT. Translation: CASSQDSGRTSLANSPLHF.

V and J are TRBV27 and TRBJ1-1; D possibly corresponds to TRBD1 (6 bases). The V end was cut by 3 bases, the J end by 3 bases, with 11 bases between. CDR1 MNHEY and CDR2 SMNVEV come from the germline V gene (reference sequence). The CDR3 is 14 amino acids. CDR3 region: CASSFQGWDTEAFF. The CDR3, as DNA: TGTGCCAGCAGTTTCCAGGGGTGGGACACTGAAGCTTTCTTT.

The J gene is TRBJ2-5, the V gene TRBV18, with 9 bases that match TRBD2. Germline V gene lookup returns CDR1 KGHSH and CDR2 LQKENI. This CDR3 is built from 15 residues. V shed 4 bases and J 3 bases; nucleotides not matched to a gene: 6. The DNA for the CDR3 is TGTGCCAGCTCACGAGCGGGGGGTATGAAAGAGACCCAGTACTTC. The encoded protein is CASSRAGGMKETQYF. Full variable domain (remainder filled in from reference TRBV18 and TRBJ2-5): NAGVMQNPRHLVRRRGQEARLRCSPMKGHSHVYWYRQLPEEGLKFMVYLQKENIIDESGMPKERFSAEFPKEGPSILRIQQVVRGDSAAYFCASSRAGGMKETQYFGPGTRLLVL.

This clone turned up a few times. This chain joins TRBV11-2 and TRBJ1-6; no clear D gene. Germline V lookup: CDR1 SGHAT, CDR2 FQNNGV. The length of the CDR3 is 14 residues. The germline V and J ends were trimmed by 4 bases and 7 bases, with 11 bases remaining between them. The CDR3 spells CASSSDWLNSPLHF. CDR3 nucleotide sequence: TGTGCCAGCAGCTCGGACTGGCTAAATTCACCCCTCCACTTT.

This rearrangement joins TRBV14 to TRBJ1-5; no clear D. Trimming pared 4 bases from V and 5 bases from J, leaving 9 bases between. CDR1 SGHDN and CDR2 FVKESK come from the germline V gene. The CDR3 is made up of 13 amino acids. The CDR3 is CASSLGVYQPQHF. Written as DNA, the CDR3 is TGTGCCAGCAGCCTCGGAGTATATCAGCCCCAGCATTTT.

The rearrangement uses TRBV11-2 and TRBJ2-1, with D perhaps matching TRBD1 (5 bases). The CDR3 covers 14 residues. Germline V CDR1 and CDR2: SGHAT, FQNNGV. V was pared by 0 bases and J by 8 bases, with 11 bases between. The CDR3 sequence: CASSLESRVYEQFF. The CDR3, as DNA: TGTGCCAGCAGCTTAGAAAGCAGGGTTTATGAGCAGTTCTTC.

This clone was seen only once. This chain joins TRBV11-1 and TRBJ2-3, with D perhaps matching TRBD2 (5 bases). This CDR3 region has 14 residues. Germline values: CDR1 SGHAT, CDR2 FQDESV (reference sequence). Trimming removed 7 bases at V and 0 bases at J, with 11 bases between. CDR3 DNA sequence: TGTGCCAGCACGGAGGAACCTAGCACAGATACGCAGTATTTT. Translating gives CASTEEPSTDTQYF. Drawing the rest from reference TRBV11-1 and TRBJ2-3, the complete variable domain is EAEVAQSPRYKITEKSQAVAFWCDPISGHATLYWYRQILGQGPELLVQFQDESVVDDSQLPKDRFSAERLKGVDSTLKIQPAELGDSAMYLCASTEEPSTDTQYFGPGTRLTVL.

The CDR3 DNA is TGTGCCAGCAAAAGGGAGATTGGAAACACTGAAGCTTTCTTT. It encodes CASKREIGNTEAFF. The rearrangement links TRBV6-5 to TRBJ1-1; no clear D gene. The germline V gene encodes CDR1 MNHEY and CDR2 SVGAGI. The CDR3 is made up of 14 amino acids. The germline V and J ends were trimmed by 7 bases and 2 bases, with 14 bases remaining between them.

The gene calls are TRBV6-1 and TRBJ2-7; unclear D gene. Germline V gene data show CDR1 as MNHNS and CDR2 as SASEGT. Trimming pared 3 bases from V and 2 bases from J, leaving 5 bases between. This CDR3 contains 12 residues. The CDR3 nucleotides read TGTGCCAGCAGTGATTGGCCCTACGAGCAGTACTTC. Amino acids: CASSDWPYEQYF.

The table lists this clone with a count of one. Here the CDR3 DNA reads TGTGCTAGTGGTTTGAACTCCAATGAGCAGTTCTTC. This gives the protein CASGLNSNEQFF. V usage is TRBV12-5 and J usage is TRBJ2-1; D is unresolved. Per germline, CDR1 LGHNT and CDR2 FRNRAP. The V and J ends lost 2 bases and 6 bases respectively, with 5 bases between them. The CDR3 is made up of 12 amino acids.

This clone has just a few counts. The chain has TRBV30 and TRBJ2-2; the D call may be TRBD1 or TRBD2 (5 bases each). V lost 5 bases and J 11 bases, leaving 15 bases between the germline ends. The CDR3 runs 12 residues. CDR1 and CDR2 (germline): GTSNPN, SVGIG (reference sequence). CDR3 nucleotides: TGTGCCTGGGAGGGCAGGGCCGCCGAGCTGTTTTTT. This sequence encodes CAWEGRAAELFF.

The chain employs TRBV5-1 and TRBJ2-7; D unclear. With 0 bases removed from V and 3 bases from J, the gap between germline ends came to 4 bases. The CDR3 contains 12 residues. Germline loops: CDR1 SGHRS, CDR2 YFSETQ. The CDR3 DNA follows: TGCGCCAGCAGCTTGGGCGTCTACGAGCAGTACTTC. Translation: CASSLGVYEQYF. The entire variable domain, with the rest obtained from reference TRBV5-1 and TRBJ2-7, is as follows: KAGVTQTPRYLIKTRGQQVTLSCSPISGHRSVSWYQQTPGQGLQFLFEYFSETQRNKGNFPGRFSGRQFSNSRSEMNVSTLELGDSALYLCASSLGVYEQYFGPGTRLTVT.

The rearrangement joins TRBV19 to TRBJ2-7; 15 nucleotides agree with TRBD2. J lost 0 bases, V lost 5 bases, and 8 bases had no gene match. CDR1 is LNHDA and CDR2 is SQIVND in the germline V gene (reference sequence). CDR3 length equals 18 residues. In nucleotides, the CDR3 is TGTGCCAGTAGTTCGGGACTAGCGGGAGGCCGTAGCTCCTACGAGCAGTACTTC. Its translation is CASSSGLAGGRSSYEQYF.

The CDR3 spells CASELRDEQFF. Here the CDR3 DNA reads TGTGCCTCCGAACTCCGGGATGAGCAGTTCTTC. V is TRBV7-9 and J is TRBJ2-1; no firm D call. Trimming shortened V by 11 bases and J by 8 bases, and 13 bases separated the two germline ends. This CDR3 has 11 amino acids. CDR1 is SEHNR and CDR2 is FQNEAQ in the germline V gene (reference sequence).

The genes are TRBV20-1 and TRBJ1-4, with a weak D call TRBD1 (5 bases). The V gene lost 6 bases and the J gene lost 14 bases, with 13 bases spanning the gap. Germline V gene sequence: CDR1 DFQATT, CDR2 SNEGSKA (reference sequence). This CDR3 is built from 10 residues. The CDR3 reads CSASAQGLFF. CDR3 coding DNA: TGCAGTGCCTCCGCCCAGGGCCTGTTTTTT.

The rearrangement joins TRBV28 to TRBJ2-3, with 10 nucleotides matching TRBD2. This CDR3 comprises 15 residues. The ends lost 11 bases at V and 2 bases at J; junction bases unmatched: 10. Per germline, CDR1 MDHEN and CDR2 SYDVKM. Here the CDR3 reads CAHQLAGGITDTQYF. As DNA, the CDR3 is TGTGCCCACCAATTAGCGGGAGGCATCACAGATACGCAGTATTTT. The full variable domain, rest sourced from reference TRBV28 and TRBJ2-3, is DVKVTQSSRYLVKRTGEKVFLECVQDMDHENMFWYRQDPGLGLRLIYFSYDVKMKEKGDIPEGYSVSREKKERFSLILESASTNQTSMYLCAHQLAGGITDTQYFGPGTRLTVL.

The chain uses TRBV28 and TRBJ2-2, with D perhaps matching TRBD2 (6 bases). The CDR3 runs 17 residues. Per the germline V gene, CDR1 is MDHEN and CDR2 is SYDVKM. Trimming removed 6 bases from V and 7 bases from J, with 24 bases in between. The CDR3 DNA is TGTGCCAGCAGCCCGGTGGAAGGAGGTAGGGGAGGCGGGGAGCTGTTTTTT. The encoded protein is CASSPVEGGRGGGELFF.

V and J are TRBV5-1 and TRBJ1-1; 8 positions match TRBD1. V lost 2 bases and J lost 3; bases outside the gene matches: 3. From germline, CDR1 is SGHRS and CDR2 YFSETQ. CDR3 length equals 14 residues. CDR3 residues: CASSFTGGDTEAFF. In nucleotides, the CDR3 is TGCGCCAGCAGCTTTACAGGGGGGGACACTGAAGCTTTCTTT.

With respect to this clone: The limits of the CDR3 on the DNA are not certain, so only TCRdb's listed CDR3 is given. V and J are TRBV5-8 and TRBJ1-3. The germline V gene encodes CDR1 SGHTS and CDR2 YDEGEE. Ends included, the CDR3 has 16 residues. The CDR3 sequence is CASSFGNGVSGNTIYF.